One and the same sample provided the 3 T cell receptor beta chains below, sequenced in a study of T cell responses to AZD1222 COVID-19 vaccine. The method was immunoSEQ multiplex PCR; TCRdb's version includes in-frame clones alone and lacks a portion of them. The table lists 150,000 or so clones, 70% to 90% of them singletons. The sequenced sample was peripheral blood, obtained on day 0 of AZD1222 vaccination. Source of these receptors: an adult in good health.

This clone has only one observation. The chain employs TRBV7-9 and TRBJ2-3; TRBD2 matches at 7 bases. The CDR3 length is 15 residues. V lost 3 bases, J lost 5 bases, and 8 bases stayed unmatched. Germline V lookup: CDR1 SEHNR, CDR2 FQNEAQ (reference sequence). The CDR3 DNA reads as TGTGCCAGCAGCTTCGGTGGGGGGGGAGGAGATACGCAGTATTTT. Translating it yields CASSFGGGGGDTQYF.

This rearrangement joins TRBV12-3 or TRBV12-4 to TRBJ1-2; D may be TRBD1 (6 bases). The CDR3 has 13 residues. V lost 2 bases and J lost 5, with 9 bases in between. The CDR3 DNA is TGTGCCAGCAGTTTACTAACAGGGTATGGCTACACCTTC. Translating gives CASSLLTGYGYTF.

The rearrangement links TRBV29-1 to TRBJ1-2; no clear D. V lost 6 bases to trimming and J lost 1 base, with 12 bases between them. CDR3 length: 13 amino acids. The germline V gene encodes CDR1 SQVTM and CDR2 ANQGSEA. In DNA form, the CDR3 reads TGCAGCGTCCGAGGTGGGGATAACTATGGCTACACCTTC. This gives the protein CSVRGGDNYGYTF.